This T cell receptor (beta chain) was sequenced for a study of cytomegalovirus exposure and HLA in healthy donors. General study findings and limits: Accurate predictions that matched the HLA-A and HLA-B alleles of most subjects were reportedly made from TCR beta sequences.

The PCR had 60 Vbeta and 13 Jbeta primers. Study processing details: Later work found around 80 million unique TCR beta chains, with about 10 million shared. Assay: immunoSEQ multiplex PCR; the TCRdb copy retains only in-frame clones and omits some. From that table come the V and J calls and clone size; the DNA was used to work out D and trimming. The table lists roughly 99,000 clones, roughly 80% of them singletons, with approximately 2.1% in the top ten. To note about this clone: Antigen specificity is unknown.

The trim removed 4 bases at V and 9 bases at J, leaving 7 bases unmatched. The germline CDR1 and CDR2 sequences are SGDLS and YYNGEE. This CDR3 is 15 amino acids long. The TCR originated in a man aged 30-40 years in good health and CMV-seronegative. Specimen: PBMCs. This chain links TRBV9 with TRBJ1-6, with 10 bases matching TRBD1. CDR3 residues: CASSPRDRGISPLHF. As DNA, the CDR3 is TGTGCCAGCAGCCCACGGGACAGGGGCATTTCACCCCTCCACTTT.